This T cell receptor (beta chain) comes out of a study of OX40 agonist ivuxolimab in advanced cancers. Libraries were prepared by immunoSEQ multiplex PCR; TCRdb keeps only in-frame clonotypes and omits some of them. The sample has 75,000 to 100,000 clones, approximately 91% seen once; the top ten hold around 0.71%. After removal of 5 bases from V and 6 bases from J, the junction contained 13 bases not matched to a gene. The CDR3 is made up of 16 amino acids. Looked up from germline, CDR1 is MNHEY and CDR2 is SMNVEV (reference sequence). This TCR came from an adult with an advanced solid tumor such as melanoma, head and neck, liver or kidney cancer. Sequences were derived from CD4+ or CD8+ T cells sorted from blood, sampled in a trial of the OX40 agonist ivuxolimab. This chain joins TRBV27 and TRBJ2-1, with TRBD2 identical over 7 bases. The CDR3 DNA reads TGTGCCAGCAGTCCCCTAGGAGGGAGGGCCGGCAATGAGCAGTTCTTC. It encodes CASSPLGGRAGNEQFF.